This T cell receptor beta chain was recovered during a study of cytotoxic CD8 clonotypes in ibrutinib-treated CLL. At the level of the study: When averaged across all of the samples, the counts came to approximately 250,000 productive templates and some 93,000 productive rearrangements.

Whole-study findings and limits: Sustained-remission patients were sampled at one set of times and progressing patients at different ones.

Cryopreserved PBMCs supplied about 1.9 micrograms of genomic DNA for TCR beta libraries. Sequencing used immunoSEQ multiplex PCR; TCRdb keeps in-frame clones, though not all of them. The data contain around 310,000 clones, 70% to 80% of them singletons. Concerning this clone: What it recognizes is unknown.

The sequence derives from a human donor with chronic lymphocytic leukemia. The sequencing used PBMCs, collected before ibrutinib treatment.

The CDR3 sequence is CASSLYHMGSLETQYF. The CDR3 region has the DNA TGTGCCAGCAGTTTATATCACATGGGGTCGTTGGAGACCCAGTACTTC. V and J are TRBV28 and TRBJ2-5, with D uncertain. This CDR3 region has 16 residues. Between the trimmed V and J ends, which lost 1 base and 5 bases, there was a span of 17 bases. From germline, CDR1 is MDHEN and CDR2 SYDVKM.